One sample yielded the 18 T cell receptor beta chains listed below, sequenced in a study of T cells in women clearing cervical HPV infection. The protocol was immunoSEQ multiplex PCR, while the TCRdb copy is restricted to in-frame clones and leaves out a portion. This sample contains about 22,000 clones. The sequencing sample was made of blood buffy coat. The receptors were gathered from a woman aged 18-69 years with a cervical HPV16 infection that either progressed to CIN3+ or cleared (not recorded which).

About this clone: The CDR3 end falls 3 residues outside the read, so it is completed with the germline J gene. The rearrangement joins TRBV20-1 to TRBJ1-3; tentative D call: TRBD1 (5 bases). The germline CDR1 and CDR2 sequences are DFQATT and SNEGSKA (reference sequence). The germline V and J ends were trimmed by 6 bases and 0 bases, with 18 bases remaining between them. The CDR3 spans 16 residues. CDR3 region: CSAEVEPGLSGNTIYF. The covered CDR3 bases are TGCAGTGCAGAGGTTGAACCGGGACTCTCTGGAAACACC.

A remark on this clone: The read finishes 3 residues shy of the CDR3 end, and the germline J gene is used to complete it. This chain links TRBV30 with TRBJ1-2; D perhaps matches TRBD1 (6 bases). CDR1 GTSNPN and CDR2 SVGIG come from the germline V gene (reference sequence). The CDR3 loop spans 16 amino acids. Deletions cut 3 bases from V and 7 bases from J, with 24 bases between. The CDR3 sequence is CAWSGQWGSEIGGYTF. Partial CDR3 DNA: TGTGCCTGGAGCGGACAGTGGGGTTCGGAGATTGGTGGC.

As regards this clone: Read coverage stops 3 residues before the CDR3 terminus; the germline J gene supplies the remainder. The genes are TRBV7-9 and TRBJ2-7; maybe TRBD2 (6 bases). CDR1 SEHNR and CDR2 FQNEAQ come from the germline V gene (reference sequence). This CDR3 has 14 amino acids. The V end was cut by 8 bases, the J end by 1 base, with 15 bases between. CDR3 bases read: TGTGCCAGCCGTCGGGGACTGTCGTCCTACGAG. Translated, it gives CASRRGLSSYE. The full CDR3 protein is CASRRGLSSYEQYF.

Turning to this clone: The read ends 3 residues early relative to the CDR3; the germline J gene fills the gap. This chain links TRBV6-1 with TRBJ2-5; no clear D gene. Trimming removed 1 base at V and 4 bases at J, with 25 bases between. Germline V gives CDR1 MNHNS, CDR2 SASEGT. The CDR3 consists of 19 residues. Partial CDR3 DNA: TGTGCCAGCAGTGAAGAAGCGCCGAGGTCCACCCTCGGTGTAGAGACC. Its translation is CASSEEAPRSTLGVET. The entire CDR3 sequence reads CASSEEAPRSTLGVETQYF.

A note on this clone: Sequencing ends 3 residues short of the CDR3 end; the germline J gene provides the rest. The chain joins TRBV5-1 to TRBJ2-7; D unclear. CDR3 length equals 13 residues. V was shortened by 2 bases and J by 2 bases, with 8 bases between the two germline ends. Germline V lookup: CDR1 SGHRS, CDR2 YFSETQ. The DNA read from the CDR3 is TGCGCCAGCAGCTTTCCACGGGCCTACGAG. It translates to CASSFPRAYE. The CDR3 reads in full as CASSFPRAYEQYF.

The CDR3 here is CASTFAASGYNEQFF. The CDR3 DNA, read in part, is TGTGCCAGCACCTTCGCGGCTAGCGGATACAATGAG. The chain combines TRBV7-2 with TRBJ2-1; TRBD2 agrees at 7 bases. Sequencing ends 3 residues short of the CDR3 end; the germline J gene provides the rest. The CDR3 runs to 15 residues. The germline CDR1 and CDR2 sequences are SGHTA and FQGNSA. V lost 7 bases to trimming and J lost 4 bases; unmatched junction nucleotides: 10.

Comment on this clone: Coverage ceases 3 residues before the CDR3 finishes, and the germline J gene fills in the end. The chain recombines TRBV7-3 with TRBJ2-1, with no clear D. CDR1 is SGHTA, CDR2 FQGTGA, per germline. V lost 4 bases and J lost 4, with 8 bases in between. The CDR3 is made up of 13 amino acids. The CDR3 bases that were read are TGTGCCAGCAGCTCGAACACGTACAATGAG. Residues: CASSSNTYNE. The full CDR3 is CASSSNTYNEQFF.

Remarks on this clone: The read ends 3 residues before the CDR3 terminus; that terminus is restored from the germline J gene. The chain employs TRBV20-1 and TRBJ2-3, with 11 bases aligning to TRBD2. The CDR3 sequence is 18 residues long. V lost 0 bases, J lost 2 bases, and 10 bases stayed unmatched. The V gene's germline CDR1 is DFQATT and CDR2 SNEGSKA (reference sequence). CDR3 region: CSARDLLGLADFTDTQYF. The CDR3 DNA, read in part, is TGCAGTGCTAGAGATCTCCTGGGACTAGCGGACTTCACAGATACG.

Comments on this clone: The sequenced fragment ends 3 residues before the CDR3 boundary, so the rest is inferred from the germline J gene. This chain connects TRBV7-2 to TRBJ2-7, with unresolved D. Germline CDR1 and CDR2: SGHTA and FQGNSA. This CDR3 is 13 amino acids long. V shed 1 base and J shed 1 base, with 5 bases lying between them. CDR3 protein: CASSLGRSYEQYF. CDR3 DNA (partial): TGTGCCAGCAGCTTAGGCCGGTCCTACGAG.

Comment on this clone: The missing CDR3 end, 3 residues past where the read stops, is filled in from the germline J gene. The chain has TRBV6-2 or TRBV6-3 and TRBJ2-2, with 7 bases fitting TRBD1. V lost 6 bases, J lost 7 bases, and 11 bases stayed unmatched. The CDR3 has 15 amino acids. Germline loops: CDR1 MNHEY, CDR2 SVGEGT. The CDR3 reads CASSPRQGKNGELFF. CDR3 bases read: TGTGCCAGCAGCCCGCGACAGGGTAAAAACGGGGAG.

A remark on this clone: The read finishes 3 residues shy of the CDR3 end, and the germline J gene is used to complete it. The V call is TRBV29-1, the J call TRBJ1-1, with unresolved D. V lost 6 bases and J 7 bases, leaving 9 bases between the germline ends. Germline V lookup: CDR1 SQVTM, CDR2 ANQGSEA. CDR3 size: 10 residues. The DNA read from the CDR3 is TGCAGCGTCCAGGAGAATGAA. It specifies CSVQENE. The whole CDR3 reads CSVQENEAFF.

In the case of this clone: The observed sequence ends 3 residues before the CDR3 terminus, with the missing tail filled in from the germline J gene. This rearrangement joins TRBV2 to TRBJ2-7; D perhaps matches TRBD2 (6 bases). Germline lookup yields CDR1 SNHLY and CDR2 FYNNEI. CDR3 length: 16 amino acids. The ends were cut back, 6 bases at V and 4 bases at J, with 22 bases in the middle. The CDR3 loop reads CASRAARSGRSYEQYF. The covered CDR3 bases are TGTGCCAGCAGGGCCGCCCGTAGCGGACGATCGTACGAG.

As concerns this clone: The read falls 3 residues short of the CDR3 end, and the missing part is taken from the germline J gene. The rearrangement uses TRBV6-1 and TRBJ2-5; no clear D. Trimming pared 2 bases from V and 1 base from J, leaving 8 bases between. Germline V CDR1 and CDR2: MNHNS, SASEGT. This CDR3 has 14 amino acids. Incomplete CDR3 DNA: TGTGCCAGCAGTGAAATATACTTCCAAGAGACC. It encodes CASSEIYFQET. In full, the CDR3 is CASSEIYFQETQYF.

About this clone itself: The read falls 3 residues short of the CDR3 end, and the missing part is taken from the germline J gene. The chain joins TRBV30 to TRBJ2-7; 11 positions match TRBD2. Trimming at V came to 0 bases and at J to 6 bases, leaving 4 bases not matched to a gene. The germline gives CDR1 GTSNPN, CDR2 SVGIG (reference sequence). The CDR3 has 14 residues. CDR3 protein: CAWSVLAGDFEQYF. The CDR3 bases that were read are TGTGCCTGGAGTGTACTAGCGGGAGATTTCGAG.

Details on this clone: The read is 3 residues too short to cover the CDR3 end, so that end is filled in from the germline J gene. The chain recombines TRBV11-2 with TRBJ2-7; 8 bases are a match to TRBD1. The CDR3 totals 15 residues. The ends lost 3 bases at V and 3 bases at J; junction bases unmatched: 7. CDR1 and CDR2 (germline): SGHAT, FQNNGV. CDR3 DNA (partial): TGTGCCAGCAGCTTCACCGGACAGGGTTTCTACGAG. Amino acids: CASSFTGQGFYE. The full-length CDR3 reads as CASSFTGQGFYEQYF.

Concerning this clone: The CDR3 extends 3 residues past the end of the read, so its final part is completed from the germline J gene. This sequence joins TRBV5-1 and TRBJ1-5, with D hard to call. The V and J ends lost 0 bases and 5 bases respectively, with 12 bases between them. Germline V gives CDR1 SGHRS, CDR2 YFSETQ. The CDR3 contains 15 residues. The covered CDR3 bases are TGCGCCAGCAGCTTGGATGCGGGAGTTGATCAGCCC. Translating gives CASSLDAGVDQP. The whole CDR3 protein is CASSLDAGVDQPQHF.

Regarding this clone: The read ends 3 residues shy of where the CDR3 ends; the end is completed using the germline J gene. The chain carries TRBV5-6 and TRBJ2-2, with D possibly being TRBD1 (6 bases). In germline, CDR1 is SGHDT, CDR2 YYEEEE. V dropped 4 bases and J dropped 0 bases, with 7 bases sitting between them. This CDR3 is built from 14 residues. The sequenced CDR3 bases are TGTGCCAGCAGCCGACAGGCGAACACCGGGGAG. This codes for CASSRQANTGE. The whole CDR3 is CASSRQANTGELFF.

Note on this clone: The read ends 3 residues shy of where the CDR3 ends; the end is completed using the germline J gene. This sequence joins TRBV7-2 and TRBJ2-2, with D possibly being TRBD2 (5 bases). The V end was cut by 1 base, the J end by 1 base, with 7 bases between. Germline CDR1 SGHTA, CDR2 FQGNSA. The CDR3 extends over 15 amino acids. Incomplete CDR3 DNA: TGTGCCAGCAGCTTAGGGACTGTGAACACCGGGGAG. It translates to CASSLGTVNTGE. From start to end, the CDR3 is CASSLGTVNTGELFF.